This TCR beta chain came from a study of blood T cell repertoires in COVID-19 (dated by TCRdb to about 2020). Regarding the study in general: Collaborator samples came from the United States, Italy and Spain and covered acute and convalescent phases of COVID-19. The prospective study material was composed of cDNA or gDNA derived from T cells, B-cell-depleted T cells, or PBMCs. Subjects who had been exposed to COVID-19, were actively infected with it, or had recovered from it provided the deeply sampled blood TCRbeta repertoires that made up the dataset. The repertoires were released in a freely available public database meant as a resource for research on the immune response to SARS-CoV-2. The samples were drawn from the first 160 participants of the ongoing ImmuneRACE study and from over a thousand subjects provided by 6 global collaborators. The sample metadata nearly always contained a de-identified subject ID, COVID-19 status, age in years and sex. Where available, HLA class I and class II types were obtained from metadata supplied by the sample provider rather than from assay-based typing. Beyond this particular receptor, the publication reports: The amount of clinical and demographic metadata varied by source and participant and was provided uncurated.

TCRbeta CDR3 regions were amplified from genomic DNA by means of the immunoSEQ Assay, a bias-controlled multiplex PCR. On the authors' methods: Nucleated cell counts per sample were estimated from amplification of reference gene primers within the assay. To quantify the absolute abundance of each unique TCRbeta CDR3 rearrangement, sequence reads were collapsed and filtered. For each sample, productive Simpson clonality was calculated as the square root of Simpson's diversity index across productive rearrangements. This is the immuneACCESS table as TCRdb keeps it, with only in-frame sequences that have V and J called. A part of the clones is gone; compared with another copy, unresolved V genes explain less than half, and the rest is unexplained. V and J calls plus clone size are reproduced from that table; the DNA served to infer D and trimming. The sample has tens of thousands of clones on record, roughly four fifths of them singletons. The ten largest clones take up about 7.4% of the sample.

The collaborating institutions used their own protocols to collect whole blood in K2EDTA tubes. For TCRbeta analysis, collaborators shipped samples as frozen whole blood, isolated PBMCs, or DNA extracted from either of those sample types. Concerning this clone: There is no known antigen for this receptor. The record has no base qualities; no much larger clone is one base away.

The CDR1 and CDR2 encoded by the germline V gene are SGHTA and FQGNSA. The CDR3 covers 14 residues, taking in both the cysteine and the phenylalanine. Only the CDR3 part of the read is kept: 42 bases, read in frame from the first base. V is trimmed back by 7 bases and J by 4 bases, and the junction contains 7 bases that no gene match accounts for. The receptor chain draws on TRBV7-2 and TRBJ1-3; 7 bases in the middle match TRBD1. This receptor was identified in a human donor in a cohort sampled during active COVID-19. What was sequenced was peripheral blood. The CDR3 sequence is CASNYRGRGNTIYF. The base sequence is TGTGCCAGCAACTACAGGGGACGAGGAAACACCATATATTTT.